This T cell receptor (beta chain) was captured by sequencing in a study of beta chain features in type 1 diabetes. Broader study findings: Type 1 diabetes patients had moderately but significantly shorter TCRB CDR3s in all four CD4+ subsets. There was a possibility that cDNA sequencing over-represented cells with high TCR expression.

TCRB transcripts that were expressed got sequenced, as all of the isolated RNA had been reverse transcribed. The repertoire was sequenced with immunoSEQ multiplex PCR; TCRdb's copy has only in-frame clones and lacks some. The data contain around 130,000 clones, 7% to 10% of them seen just once; the ten biggest clones take up 0.65% to 0.75%. This clone was observed a handful of times. Its antigen is not known. The single heparinised draw taken from each donor contained about 100 mL of blood on average. CD45RO/CCR7/CD25/CD127/CD95/CD27 staining was used to isolate CD4+ naive, central memory, regulatory and stem cell-like memory cells by sorting. Germline CDR1 reads MGHRA; CDR2 reads YSYEKL. The V end was cut by 0 bases, the J end by 7 bases, with 10 bases between. The CDR3 is 15 residues long.

The sequence was obtained from a man aged 25 to 40 with type 1 diabetes. This chain uses TRBV4-1 with TRBJ1-6; D not certain. The sample comprised central memory CD4+ T cells from blood. This CDR3 is CASSQEAGSNSPLHF. CDR3 nucleotide sequence: TGCGCCAGCAGCCAAGAAGCCGGGTCCAATTCACCCCTCCACTTT.